These 31 T cell receptor beta chains share one sample of origin, sequenced in a study of control samples from healthy donors and cancer patients. Repertoires were generated with immunoSEQ multiplex PCR, while TCRdb's copy carries only in-frame clones and drops some. The sample gives 130,000 to 150,000 clones, about 91% of which show up once; roughly 3.2% is in the top ten. The sample comprised blood. The source of these receptors is a man younger than 40 in good health.

The chain joins TRBV5-6 to TRBJ2-5; D not certain. V lost 2 bases to trimming and J lost 1 base, with 15 bases between them. Germline V lookup: CDR1 SGHDT, CDR2 YYEEEE. The CDR3 has 16 amino acids. CDR3 amino acids: CASSLTGIRPQETQYF. In DNA, the CDR3 is TGTGCCAGCAGCTTAACTGGGATCAGGCCCCAAGAGACCCAGTACTTC.

The chain joins TRBV28 to TRBJ2-7; D is perhaps TRBD1 (6 bases). V was shortened by 6 bases and J by 5 bases, with 26 bases between the two germline ends. The germline gives CDR1 MDHEN, CDR2 SYDVKM. The CDR3 has 17 residues. The CDR3 protein is CASSEGTTNPSFNEQYF. The DNA of the CDR3 is TGTGCCAGCAGCGAGGGGACAACTAATCCTTCCTTCAACGAGCAGTACTTC.

This clone was counted only a few times. CDR3 coding DNA: TGTGCCAGCAGCCCGCACGGGTCCTACGAGCAGTACTTC. This sequence encodes CASSPHGSYEQYF. The chain links TRBV9 to TRBJ2-7; D not resolved. There are 13 residues in the CDR3. The V and J ends lost 4 bases and 1 base respectively, with 9 bases between them. The germline gives CDR1 SGDLS, CDR2 YYNGEE.

In its sample, this clone was seen once. The V and J genes are TRBV30 and TRBJ1-2; D is unclear. The CDR3 contains 14 residues. Trimming removed 2 bases from V and 1 base from J, with 11 bases in between. Germline CDR1 and CDR2: GTSNPN and SVGIG (reference sequence). The CDR3: CAWSPRPFNYGYTF. DNA for the CDR3: TGTGCCTGGAGTCCACGGCCTTTTAACTATGGCTACACCTTC.

This rearrangement joins TRBV9 to TRBJ2-7; D uncertain. Germline CDR1 is SGDLS and CDR2 is YYNGEE. The germline V and J ends were trimmed by 0 bases and 0 bases, with 7 bases remaining between them. The CDR3 is made up of 14 amino acids. The chain's CDR3 is CASSVEAGSYEQYF. The CDR3 coding sequence is TGTGCCAGCAGCGTAGAGGCTGGCTCCTACGAGCAGTACTTC.

The chain has TRBV27 and TRBJ2-3; possibly TRBD1 for D (6 bases). Trimming shortened V by 4 bases and J by 1 base, and 12 bases separated the two germline ends. Germline V CDR1 and CDR2: MNHEY, SMNVEV (reference sequence). This CDR3 is built from 15 residues. CDR3 nucleotide sequence: TGTGCCAGCAGTTCGGGACAACCCCGCACAGATACGCAGTATTTT. Its protein is CASSSGQPRTDTQYF.

This clone was seen more than once but under ten times. This chain uses TRBV10-2 with TRBJ1-2, with 9 positions matching TRBD1. In germline, CDR1 is WSHSY, CDR2 SAAADI. The CDR3 length is 15 residues. Trimming took 5 bases from V and 4 from J; bases not matched to a gene: 8. The CDR3 region has the DNA TGCGCCAGCAGTCCGGGACAGGGAACAATCTATGGCTACACCTTC. Translation gives CASSPGQGTIYGYTF.

The chain couples TRBV7-2 to TRBJ1-1; D remains ambiguous. Per germline, CDR1 SGHTA and CDR2 FQGNSA. V was clipped by 2 bases and J by 5 bases, with 6 bases between them. This CDR3 contains 12 residues. CDR3 DNA: TGTGCCAGCAGCTTACCGGGGACTGAAGCTTTCTTT. It encodes CASSLPGTEAFF. The full variable domain, in which reference TRBV7-2 and TRBJ1-1 provide the parts outside the CDR3, is GAGVSQSPSNKVTEKGKDVELRCDPISGHTALYWYRQSLGQGLEFLIYFQGNSAPDKSGLPSDRFSAERTGGSVSTLTIQRTQQEDSAVYLCASSLPGTEAFFGQGTRLTVV.

In its sample, this clone was seen a few times. The rearrangement links TRBV18 to TRBJ1-5; 9 nucleotides agree with TRBD1. J was trimmed by 8 bases and V by 5 bases; bases with no gene match: 7. Germline V CDR1 and CDR2: KGHSH, LQKENI. The CDR3 extends over 14 amino acids. In DNA form, the CDR3 reads TGTGCCAGCTCAGAACAGGGGGCTGTGGAGCCCCAGCATTTT. Encoded protein: CASSEQGAVEPQHF.

The gene calls are TRBV5-4 and TRBJ2-1; the match to TRBD2 covers 8 bases. CDR1 and CDR2 (germline): SGHNT, YYREEE (reference sequence). Losses at the gene ends were 4 bases for V and 3 bases for J; bases not matched to a gene: 3. CDR3 length equals 14 residues. CDR3 protein: CASSLGTSYNEQFF. In DNA, the CDR3 is TGTGCCAGCAGCCTAGGGACTAGCTACAATGAGCAGTTCTTC.

The chain employs TRBV4-1 and TRBJ2-7, with 12 bases aligning to TRBD2. Trimming cost V 2 bases and J 2 bases; bases outside gene matches: 1. The CDR3 contains 15 residues. Germline CDR1 and CDR2: MGHRA and YSYEKL. CDR3 in amino acids: CASSQLAGGTYEQYF. CDR3 coding DNA: TGCGCCAGCAGCCAACTAGCGGGGGGGACCTACGAGCAGTACTTC.

The V call is TRBV27, the J call TRBJ2-1; TRBD1 is a possible D gene (6 bases). V lost 4 bases to trimming and J lost 0 bases, with 19 bases between them. There are 18 residues in the CDR3. CDR1 and CDR2 from the germline V gene are MNHEY and SMNVEV (reference sequence). CDR3 in amino acids: CASSSWGPAGASYNEQFF. CDR3 in DNA: TGTGCCAGCAGTTCGTGGGGGCCCGCGGGCGCCTCCTACAATGAGCAGTTCTTC.

V usage is TRBV3-1 (or the pseudogene TRBV3-2) and J usage is TRBJ1-2; possibly TRBD1 for D (5 bases). Trimming shortened V by 0 bases and J by 1 base, and 12 bases separated the two germline ends. From germline, CDR1 is LGHDT and CDR2 YNNKEL (reference sequence). CDR3 length: 16 residues. As DNA, the CDR3 is TGTGCCAGCAGCCAAGATCGTAGGGGATTTAACTATGGCTACACCTTC. It translates to CASSQDRRGFNYGYTF.

The J gene is TRBJ2-3, the V gene TRBV25-1, with a possible D match to TRBD1 (6 bases). The CDR3 spans 14 residues. The germline V gene encodes CDR1 MGHDK and CDR2 SYGVNS. The V end was cut by 3 bases, the J end by 2 bases, with 9 bases between. In DNA, the CDR3 is TGTGCCAGCAGTGACGACAGGTCCACAGATACGCAGTATTTT. Protein product: CASSDDRSTDTQYF.

Remarks on this clone: Because the CDR3's place on the DNA is in doubt, the DNA is left out and the CDR3 is given as listed by TCRdb. Other nucleotide sequences from this sample produce the same CDR3. The CDR3 region is CASSFGAGEQFF. V gene TRBV12-3 or TRBV12-4 combines with J gene TRBJ2-1. A total of 12 residues make up the CDR3, ends included.

The chain couples TRBV7-9 to TRBJ2-1, with D hard to call. This CDR3 contains 14 residues. Trimming pared 1 base from V and 4 bases from J, leaving 8 bases between. From germline, CDR1 is SEHNR and CDR2 FQNEAQ (reference sequence). The CDR3: CASSLVEFYNEQFF. CDR3 nucleotide sequence: TGTGCCAGCAGCTTAGTTGAGTTTTACAATGAGCAGTTCTTC.

The gene calls are TRBV19 and TRBJ1-2; D remains unclear. From germline, CDR1 is LNHDA and CDR2 SQIVND (reference sequence). This CDR3 is 16 amino acids long. V was clipped by 4 bases and J by 6 bases, with 21 bases between them. The CDR3 is CASSTIAGQSMNGYTF. Written as DNA, the CDR3 is TGTGCCAGTAGTACGATCGCGGGCCAGAGTATGAATGGCTACACCTTC.

The chain links TRBV5-4 to TRBJ2-5; D gene ambiguous. Germline CDR1 and CDR2: SGHNT and YYREEE (reference sequence). The CDR3 is 14 residues long. The V end lost 0 bases, the J end lost 0 bases, and 6 bases lay between the germline ends. This CDR3 reads CASSLGQYQETQYF. The CDR3 bases are TGTGCCAGCAGCTTGGGCCAGTACCAAGAGACCCAGTACTTC. Complete variable domain (other parts from reference TRBV5-4 and TRBJ2-5): ETGVTQSPTHLIKTRGQQVTLRCSSQSGHNTVSWYQQALGQGPQFIFQYYREEENGRGNFPPRFSGLQFPNYSSELNVNALELDDSALYLCASSLGQYQETQYFGPGTRLLVL.

The chain employs TRBV5-1 and TRBJ1-1, with a weak D call TRBD1 (5 bases). Trimming took 4 bases from V and 1 from J, leaving 17 bases between them. Looked up from germline, CDR1 is SGHRS and CDR2 is YFSETQ. This CDR3 contains 16 residues. CDR3 protein: CASSRISRGENTEAFF. The CDR3 DNA reads TGCGCCAGCAGCCGTATCTCACGGGGCGAGAACACTGAAGCTTTCTTT.

V and J are TRBV28 and TRBJ2-1; 15 positions match TRBD2. The germline V gene has CDR1 MDHEN and CDR2 SYDVKM. The ends lost 6 bases at V and 7 bases at J; junction bases unmatched: 7. CDR3 length: 16 amino acids. Here the CDR3 DNA reads TGTGCCAGCAGCCCTATGGGACTAGCGGGGGGAAATGAGCAGTTCTTC. It encodes CASSPMGLAGGNEQFF. Full variable domain (rest looked up from reference TRBV28 and TRBJ2-1): DVKVTQSSRYLVKRTGEKVFLECVQDMDHENMFWYRQDPGLGLRLIYFSYDVKMKEKGDIPEGYSVSREKKERFSLILESASTNQTSMYLCASSPMGLAGGNEQFFGPGTRLTVL.

CDR3 coding DNA: TGTGCCAGCAGCTCACCGCGGACTTACAATCAGCCCCAGCATTTT. Translating gives CASSSPRTYNQPQHF. The rearrangement joins TRBV7-8 to TRBJ1-5; D is unclear. Germline V lookup: CDR1 SGHVS, CDR2 FQNEAQ. CDR3 length: 15 amino acids. V lost 4 bases, J lost 3 bases, and 13 bases lay in between.

The table lists this clone with a few counts. This chain links TRBV6-1 with TRBJ1-1; a weak D match, TRBD1 (5 bases). CDR3 length equals 17 residues. The ends were cut back, 2 bases at V and 1 base at J, with 17 bases in the middle. The germline CDR1 and CDR2 sequences are MNHNS and SASEGT. CDR3: CASSEYAWGTGNTEAFF. The CDR3 bases are TGTGCCAGCAGTGAATACGCCTGGGGGACCGGGAACACTGAAGCTTTCTTT.

CDR3 coding DNA: TGTGCCATCAGTGAGTCGAAAGCGAACACTGAAGCTTTCTTT. The encoded protein is CAISESKANTEAFF. The chain is built from TRBV10-3 and TRBJ1-1; no reliable D call. In germline, CDR1 is ENHRY, CDR2 SYGVKD. V lost 0 bases, J lost 1 base, and 6 bases lay in between. CDR3 length equals 14 residues.

The rearrangement uses TRBV13 and TRBJ1-1; D unclear. Trimming took off 3 bases at V and 5 bases at J, with 16 bases between the two ends. CDR1 is PRHDT, CDR2 FYEKMQ, per germline (reference sequence). There are 15 residues in the CDR3. For the CDR3, the DNA is TGTGCCAGCAGCTTTCGCCCAAGCAGGCTGACTGAAGCTTTCTTT. Translating it yields CASSFRPSRLTEAFF. Supplemented by reference TRBV13 and TRBJ1-1, the full variable domain reads AAGVIQSPRHLIKEKRETATLKCYPIPRHDTVYWYQQGPGQDPQFLISFYEKMQSDKGSIPDRFSAQQFSDYHSELNMSSLELGDSALYFCASSFRPSRLTEAFFGQGTRLTVV.

J is TRBJ1-3 and V is TRBV6-2 or TRBV6-3; a weak D match, TRBD1 (5 bases). This CDR3 has 17 residues. The V end lost 4 bases, the J end lost 0 bases, and 16 bases lay between the germline ends. In germline, CDR1 is MNHEY, CDR2 SVGEGT. The chain's CDR3 is CASSSRRGVSSGNTIYF. The CDR3 DNA follows: TGTGCCAGCAGTTCACGGCGGGGCGTTAGCTCTGGAAACACCATATATTTT.

The chain joins TRBV6-6 to TRBJ1-2; unclear D gene. Germline CDR1 is MNHNY and CDR2 is SVGAGI (reference sequence). The V end lost 8 bases, the J end lost 1 base, and 8 bases lay between the germline ends. The CDR3 runs to 12 residues. The CDR3 reads CASYGVNYGYTF. The CDR3 DNA reads TGTGCCAGCTACGGGGTTAACTATGGCTACACCTTC.

About this clone itself: Additional DNA sequences in this sample encode the identical CDR3. The chain combines TRBV5-4 with TRBJ1-1; perhaps TRBD1 as D (6 bases). Between the trimmed V and J ends, which lost 4 bases and 1 base, there was a span of 8 bases. The germline CDR1 and CDR2 sequences are SGHNT and YYREEE (reference sequence). The CDR3 spans 13 residues. The CDR3: CASSVTGNTEAFF. The CDR3 bases are TGTGCCAGCAGCGTGACAGGGAACACTGAAGCTTTCTTT.

CDR3 coding DNA: TGTGCCAGCTCACACCCGACAGGCGAGCAGTACTTC. It is translated as CASSHPTGEQYF. The chain is built from TRBV18 and TRBJ2-7, with D possibly TRBD1 on 6 matching bases. This CDR3 spans 12 amino acids. Germline CDR1 reads KGHSH; CDR2 reads LQKENI. The V end lost 4 bases, the J end lost 6 bases, and 10 bases lay between the germline ends.

The chain is built from TRBV9 and TRBJ2-3; no clear D. Deletions cut 4 bases from V and 0 bases from J, with 21 bases between. This CDR3 comprises 18 residues. Germline loops: CDR1 SGDLS, CDR2 YYNGEE. CDR3 amino acids: CASSNPLTPSASTDTQYF. Here the CDR3 DNA reads TGTGCCAGCAGCAACCCCCTGACACCTAGTGCTAGCACAGATACGCAGTATTTT.

This clone was seen only once. The genes are TRBV6-2 or TRBV6-3 and TRBJ1-5; 9 bases agree with TRBD1. This CDR3 has 15 amino acids. Germline V gives CDR1 MNHEY, CDR2 SVGEGT. Unmatched junction bases numbered 1, after V lost 4 bases and J lost 0 bases. DNA for the CDR3: TGTGCCAGCAGTTTACAGGGGGCTAGCAATCAGCCCCAGCATTTT. Its protein product is CASSLQGASNQPQHF.

In its sample, this clone was seen once. This chain connects TRBV7-8 to TRBJ2-1; tentatively, D is TRBD2 (5 bases). Trimming pared 3 bases from V and 2 bases from J, leaving 8 bases between. This CDR3 has 14 amino acids. In germline, CDR1 is SGHVS, CDR2 FQNEAQ. CDR3 sequence reads: CASSFLAAYNEQFF. In DNA, the CDR3 is TGTGCCAGCAGCTTCCTAGCAGCCTACAATGAGCAGTTCTTC.